Presented here are 7 T cell receptor beta chains from one specimen sequenced in a study of blood T cells in healthy people across ages. A sample-barcoded 5' primer and a J-beta primer mix were used in a second PCR of roughly 7 to 12 cycles. TCRdb re-called the 5' RACE reads with MiXCR, one entry per CDR3 protein. Of more than 500,000 distinct CDR3 sequences detected, around 27% appear once; the ten largest clones hold roughly 3.5%. The same data also contributed to another study, on T cells of mothers and their children.

Sequencing was carried out using blood. Receptors were obtained from a boy aged 2-9 years in good health.

The V and J genes are TRBV18 and TRBJ2-1; D uncertain. With the DNA end fitting TRBJ2-7 better, the J assignment may be wrong. Germline assignment: CDR1 KGHSH and CDR2 LQKENI. The CDR3 has 14 residues. CDR3 protein: CASSSPTVSYEQYF. CDR3 coding DNA: TGTGCCAGCTCCTCCCCGACCGTCTCCTACGAGCAGTACTTC.

The table lists this clonotype with a few counts. V and J are TRBV12-3 or TRBV12-4 and TRBJ2-7; D possibly uses TRBD1 or TRBD2 (6 bases each). The V end was cut by 5 bases, the J end by 8 bases, with 19 bases between. This CDR3 has 14 residues. The CDR3 coding sequence is TGTGCCAGCAGTCTCGGGGGCCGCTCTGGGAAGCAGTACTTC. Translated: CASSLGGRSGKQYF.

This clonotype has only a few counts. The rearrangement joins TRBV13 to TRBJ2-3; 13 positions match TRBD2. V was pared by 5 bases and J by 5 bases, with 7 bases of the junction left unmatched. The CDR3 has 16 residues. The germline CDR1 and CDR2 sequences are PRHDT and FYEKMQ (reference sequence). CDR3 residues: CASSTGTSGIVDTQYF. The CDR3 DNA reads TGTGCCAGCAGCACCGGGACTAGCGGGATTGTAGATACGCAGTATTTT.

This clonotype was seen only a few times. The chain joins TRBV10-3 to TRBJ1-4; 8 nucleotides align to TRBD1. The CDR3 runs 15 residues. Looked up from germline, CDR1 is ENHRY and CDR2 is SYGVKD. V lost 0 bases to trimming and J lost 8 bases; unmatched junction nucleotides: 5. The chain's CDR3 is CAISESQGAGEKLFF. CDR3 nucleotide sequence: TGTGCCATCAGTGAGTCCCAGGGGGCAGGCGAAAAACTGTTTTTT.

This clonotype appeared a few times. This chain connects TRBV3-1 to TRBJ2-3, with D unresolved. Per the germline V gene, CDR1 is LGHDT and CDR2 is YNNKEL (reference sequence). The length of the CDR3 is 15 residues. Trimming removed 0 bases at V and 4 bases at J, with 11 bases between. CDR3 region: CASSQEVGIADTQYF. Here the CDR3 DNA reads TGTGCCAGCAGCCAAGAGGTGGGAATCGCAGATACGCAGTATTTT.

Only a few counts were recorded for this clonotype. V usage is TRBV7-9 and J usage is TRBJ1-4; perhaps TRBD1 as D (5 bases). Germline V lookup: CDR1 SEHNR, CDR2 FQNEAQ (reference sequence). Trimming cost V 1 base and J 7 bases, with 16 bases left between them. This CDR3 is built from 16 residues. CDR3 coding DNA: TGTGCCAGCAGCTTAGAGGGGCGGACTGCGGGTGAAAAACTGTTTTTT. Amino acids: CASSLEGRTAGEKLFF.

There are a few counts of this clonotype. DNA for the CDR3: TGCGCCAGCAGCCAGTATTCGGTGGTTCAGCAGAGGGGCGGGGAGACCCAGTACTTC. This gives the protein CASSQYSVVQQRGGETQYF. The chain has TRBV4-1 and TRBJ2-5; D tentatively fits TRBD1 or TRBD2 (5 bases each). The V gene's germline CDR1 is MGHRA and CDR2 YSYEKL. V shed 3 bases and J shed 5 bases, with 28 bases lying between them. This CDR3 region has 19 residues.